The 4 T cell receptor beta chains in this list originate from one sample, sequenced in a study of T cell changes during pregnancy in multiple sclerosis. TCRdb's copy holds only in-frame clones and misses some; the assay was immunoSEQ multiplex PCR. The data show 30,000 to 40,000 clones, almost 90% seen once. Sequences were derived from CD4+ T cells from peripheral blood mononuclear cells, sampled in the second trimester of pregnancy. Receptors originate from a female donor with multiple sclerosis, enrolled in a pregnancy study.

The J gene is TRBJ2-1, the V gene TRBV7-2; the D gene is possibly TRBD2 (6 bases). The V gene's germline CDR1 is SGHTA and CDR2 FQGNSA. The V end lost 4 bases, the J end lost 1 base, and 11 bases lay between the germline ends. This CDR3 has 15 residues. The CDR3 here is CASSSMGGSYNEQFF. CDR3 sequence (DNA): TGTGCCAGCAGCTCCATGGGGGGATCCTACAATGAGCAGTTCTTC.

The chain recombines TRBV7-9 with TRBJ1-4; TRBD1 might be the D (5 bases). This CDR3 comprises 16 residues. Germline assignment: CDR1 SEHNR and CDR2 FQNEAQ (reference sequence). Trimming left V 2 bases short and J 0 bases short, with 10 bases between. The CDR3 region is CASSLWRGATNEKLFF. Here the CDR3 DNA reads TGTGCCAGCAGCTTATGGAGGGGTGCAACTAATGAAAAACTGTTTTTT.

The chain links TRBV4-1 to TRBJ1-2, with D unclear. This CDR3 has 13 amino acids. Per the germline V gene, CDR1 is MGHRA and CDR2 is YSYEKL. Trimming took off 0 bases at V and 3 bases at J, with 5 bases between the two ends. The CDR3 DNA reads as TGCGCCAGCAGCCAAGACAGATACTATGGCTACACCTTC. This translates into CASSQDRYYGYTF.

This chain links TRBV6-1 with TRBJ1-1; possible D gene TRBD1, 6 bases. V lost 4 bases, J lost 3 bases, and 15 bases lay in between. CDR1 and CDR2 (germline): MNHNS, SASEGT. The CDR3 is made up of 15 amino acids. Written as DNA, the CDR3 is TGTGCCAGCAGTGTATACAGGGTGGGTGACACTGAAGCTTTCTTT. Translated, it gives CASSVYRVGDTEAFF.